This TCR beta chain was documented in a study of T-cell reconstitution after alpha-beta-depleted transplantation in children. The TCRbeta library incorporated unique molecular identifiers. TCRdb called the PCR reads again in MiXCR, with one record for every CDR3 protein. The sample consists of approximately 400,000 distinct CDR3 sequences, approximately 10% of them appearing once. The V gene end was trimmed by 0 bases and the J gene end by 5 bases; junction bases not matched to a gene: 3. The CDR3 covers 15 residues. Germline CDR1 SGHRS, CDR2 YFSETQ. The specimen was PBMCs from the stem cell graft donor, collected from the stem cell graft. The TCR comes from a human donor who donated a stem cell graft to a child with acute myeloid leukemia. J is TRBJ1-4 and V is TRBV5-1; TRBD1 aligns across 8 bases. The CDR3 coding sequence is TGCGCCAGCAGCTTGGACAGGGGGGTGAATGAAAAACTGTTTTTT. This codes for CASSLDRGVNEKLFF.